Listed below are T cell receptor beta chains from one sample, sequenced in a study of blood T cell repertoires in COVID-19. Here immunoSEQ multiplex PCR was the method, and the copy in TCRdb shows in-frame clones only, minus some. This table has over 75,000 clones, over 85% appearing once. Sequencing was performed on peripheral blood. These receptors were collected from a human donor with COVID-19, enrolled during active disease. The donor label of this sample is uncertain. The CDR3 runs from the conserved cysteine through the conserved F or W. The D gene is left open where the match is weak.

cdr3_aa	j_call	v_call	d_call
CASSHDGQGDTEAFF	TRBJ1-1	TRBV5-1	TRBD1
CASSRHAIGASRGWFF	TRBJ2-1	TRBV4-1	TRBD1
CASSEGSQDIYNEQFF	TRBJ2-1	TRBV10-1	-
CASTREDISYNEQFF	TRBJ2-1	TRBV2	-
CASRPGLAGSGELFF	TRBJ2-2	TRBV7-7	TRBD2
CASRDSESYNEQFF	TRBJ2-1	TRBV6-5	-
CASSQVQGRDEQYF	TRBJ2-7	TRBV4-2	-
CASSLALRQGIDGEQYF	TRBJ2-7	TRBV7-9	TRBD1
CASSAIGTSGEPNTQYF	TRBJ2-3	TRBV9	TRBD2
CASTTGGNTEAFF	TRBJ1-1	TRBV6-5	TRBD1
CASSVPSGQGKQYF	TRBJ2-7	TRBV6-2/TRBV6-3	TRBD1
CASSESTESSYEQYF	TRBJ2-7	TRBV10-2	-